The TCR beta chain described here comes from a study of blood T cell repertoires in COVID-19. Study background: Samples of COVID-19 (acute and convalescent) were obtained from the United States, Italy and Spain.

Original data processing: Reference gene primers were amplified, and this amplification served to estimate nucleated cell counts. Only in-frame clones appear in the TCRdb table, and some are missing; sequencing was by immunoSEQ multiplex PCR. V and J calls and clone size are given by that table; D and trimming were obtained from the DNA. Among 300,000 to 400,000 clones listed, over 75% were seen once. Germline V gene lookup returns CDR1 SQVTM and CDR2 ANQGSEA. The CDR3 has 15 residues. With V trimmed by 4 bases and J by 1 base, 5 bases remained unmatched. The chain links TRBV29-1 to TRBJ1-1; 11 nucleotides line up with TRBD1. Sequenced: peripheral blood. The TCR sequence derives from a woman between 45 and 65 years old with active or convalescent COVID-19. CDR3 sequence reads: CSVGRGTGGNTEAFF. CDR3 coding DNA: TGCAGCGTTGGACGGGGGACAGGGGGGAACACTGAAGCTTTCTTT.